Detailed here is one TCR beta chain. This record belongs to a study of beta chain features in type 1 diabetes. This CDR3 is 13 amino acids long. Germline V gene lookup returns CDR1 MDHEN and CDR2 SYDVKM. With 6 bases removed from V and 4 bases from J, the gap between germline ends came to 12 bases. Blood was drawn once from each donor into heparinised tubes. The draws averaged about 110 mL. Sorting that relied on CD45RO/CCR7/CD25/CD127/CD95/CD27 yielded CD4+ naive, central memory, regulatory and stem cell-like memory cells. Every bit of the isolated RNA underwent reverse transcription, so sequencing read expressed TCRB transcripts. TCRdb's copy holds only in-frame clones and misses some; the assay was immunoSEQ multiplex PCR. The sample contains more than 300,000 clones, 8% of which appear only once.

This sequence joins TRBV28 and TRBJ1-2; maybe TRBD1 (6 bases). This receptor was obtained from a woman aged 18-29 years in good health. The sequencing sample was made of central memory CD4+ T cells from blood. CDR3 loop: CASSPGESYGYTF. CDR3 DNA sequence: TGTGCCAGCAGCCCAGGGGAAAGCTATGGCTACACCTTC.